Here is one T cell receptor (beta chain) with its context. What it binds is unknown. The data belong to a study of post-analysis software for immune sequencing data. Study-level points and caveats: Higher frequency in patients than in controls was seen for about five TRBV segments, with TRBV5-6, TRBV5-1 and TRBV20-1 among them.

Between the trimmed V and J ends, which lost 3 bases and 5 bases, there was a span of 9 bases. This CDR3 has 13 amino acids. The TCR beta cDNA libraries carried unique molecular identifiers. MiXCR, run by TCRdb on the PCR reads, gives a single entry per CDR3 protein. The table has some 690,000 distinct CDR3 sequences, around 60% seen once. The rearrangement links TRBV12-3 or TRBV12-4 to TRBJ2-3; tentative D call: TRBD1 (6 bases). Sequencing was done on a sample of blood. This TCR was sampled from a girl aged 2-10 years with multiple sclerosis. The CDR3 protein is CASSFGDIDTQYF. DNA of the CDR3: TGTGCCAGCAGTTTTGGGGACATAGATACGCAGTATTTT.